A single sample is the source of the 7 T cell receptor beta chains below, sequenced in a study of regulatory T cells in long-lasting Graves disease. Investigators prepared the TCR beta libraries by applying iRepertoire HTBI primers and Arm-PCR of CDR3 regions. Via MiXCR, TCRdb re-called the multiplex PCR reads, giving one row per CDR3 protein. This sample yields hundreds of thousands of distinct CDR3 sequences, of which 15% to 20% are seen a single time; around 25% belongs to the top ten. Time point in this sample: newly diagnosed GD, antithyroid drugs for less than 3 months. RNA isolated from PBMCs was used to make the TCR library. These data were also filed under a second study, of T cells in Graves' hyperthyroidism and ophthalmopathy.

The sequences come from peripheral blood mononuclear cells (PBMCs), collected at new diagnosis, from a patient treated with antithyroid drugs. Source of these receptors: a middle-aged woman with Graves disease.

This clonotype was seen a handful of times. Possible read error: a much larger clone is one base away. The V and J genes are TRBV18 and TRBJ2-5, with 7 bases aligning to TRBD1. This CDR3 contains 13 residues. Germline V gene sequence: CDR1 KGHSH, CDR2 LQKENI. The CDR3 nucleotides are TGTACCAGCCTCCGGGACAGCCAAGAGACCCAGTACTTC. Its protein product is CTSLRDSQETQYF.

A few counts support this clonotype. The chain joins TRBV9 to TRBJ2-2; D uncertain. The CDR3 has 15 amino acids. CDR1 and CDR2 (germline): SGDLS, YYNGEE. Deletions cut 0 bases from V and 6 bases from J, with 12 bases between. CDR3 sequence (DNA): TGTGCCAGCAGCGTAGGGTCCGTGGGCCCCGGGGAGCTGTTTTTT. This translates into CASSVGSVGPGELFF.

This clonotype was seen repeatedly, ten times or more. V usage is TRBV3-1 and J usage is TRBJ1-1, with D uncertain. The germline V and J ends were trimmed by 6 bases and 2 bases, with 13 bases remaining between them. The length of the CDR3 is 14 residues. CDR1 LGHDT and CDR2 YNNKEL come from the germline V gene (reference sequence). The CDR3 sequence: CASRGSTVNTEAFF. CDR3 bases: TGTGCCAGCAGAGGTAGTACGGTCAACACTGAAGCTTTCTTT.

This CDR3 is CASRLSYEQYF. CDR3 nucleotide sequence: TGTGCCAGCAGGTTATCCTACGAGCAGTACTTC. The chain uses TRBV7-2 and TRBJ2-7; D uncertain. The germline V gene has CDR1 SGHTA and CDR2 FQGNSA. V lost 6 bases and J 1 base, leaving 4 bases between the germline ends. This CDR3 is 11 amino acids long.

The rearrangement uses TRBV24-1 and TRBJ2-2; D not certain. Germline V gives CDR1 KGHDR, CDR2 SFDVKD. CDR3 length: 14 amino acids. Trimming cost V 5 bases and J 4 bases, with 10 bases left between them. The CDR3 nucleotides read TGTGCCACCAGTGCCGCCTCGGGCACCGGGGAGCTGTTTTTT. It encodes CATSAASGTGELFF.

The chain couples TRBV10-2 to TRBJ1-3; 8 nucleotides line up with TRBD1. CDR3 size: 15 residues. Looked up from germline, CDR1 is WSHSY and CDR2 is SAAADI. The trim removed 3 bases at V and 3 bases at J, leaving 4 bases unmatched. As DNA, the CDR3 is TGCGCCAGCAGTGACGGACAGGGCCGTGGAAACACCATATATTTT. This codes for CASSDGQGRGNTIYF.

Ten or more counts support this clonotype. The genes are TRBV20-1 and TRBJ1-2; TRBD1 matches at 7 bases. Per germline, CDR1 DFQATT and CDR2 SNEGSKA (reference sequence). The V segment lost 5 bases and the J segment 3 bases; nucleotides outside the gene matches: 6. This CDR3 spans 13 amino acids. CDR3 residues: CSAETGDYYGYTF. The CDR3 DNA sequence: TGCAGTGCTGAAACAGGGGATTACTATGGCTACACCTTC.